This T cell receptor beta chain was recovered during a study of shared T cell receptors in the human thymus. The assay was immunoSEQ multiplex PCR, and TCRdb's table has in-frame clones only and misses some. Counted here are hundreds of thousands of clones, 87% occurring once; the ten biggest clones make up 0.009% to 0.0095%. The table lists this clone with a count of one. These records were also assigned to another study, of human thymus T cells. That source notes: The study used thymus tissue resected during corrective heart surgery.

The specimen sequenced was thymocytes. The receptor comes from a boy in the first two years of life with a congenital heart defect.

The CDR3 sequence: CASGLSTRSYNEQFF. DNA of the CDR3: TGTGCTAGTGGCCTTAGCACCCGCTCCTACAATGAGCAGTTCTTC. The chain carries TRBV12-5 and TRBJ2-1; no firm D call. The CDR3 sequence is 15 residues long. V lost 6 bases, J lost 0 bases, and 12 bases lay in between. Germline V gene data show CDR1 as LGHNT and CDR2 as FRNRAP.